This TCR beta chain was retrieved from a study of OX40 agonist ivuxolimab in advanced cancers. Only in-frame clones appear in the TCRdb table, and some are missing; sequencing was by immunoSEQ multiplex PCR. This table holds just over 45,000 clones, roughly 94% found once. Samples were taken at baseline and on day 1 of cycles 4 and 7. The CDR3 totals 13 residues. This TCR was recovered from an adult with an advanced solid tumor such as melanoma, head and neck, liver or kidney cancer. The sample consisted of CD4+ or CD8+ T cells sorted from blood, taken in a trial of the OX40 agonist ivuxolimab. The chain has TRBV21-1 and TRBJ2-7; TRBD2, the table's D call, was not compared with the DNA. TRBV21-1 is an annotated pseudogene. CDR3 bases: TGTGCCAGCAGCAAAGAGGTAGCGGGCGAGCAGTACTTC. Residues: CASSKEVAGEQYF.